This T cell receptor beta chain was sequenced in a study of blood T cell repertoires in COVID-19. The CDR3 is 15 residues long. Here immunoSEQ multiplex PCR was the method, and the copy in TCRdb shows in-frame clones only, minus some. The data contain some 250,000 clones, 65% to 85% of them seen just once; the ten biggest clones take up approximately 7.9%. The receptor was isolated from a woman older than 75 with acute or convalescent COVID-19. Sample: peripheral blood. V and J are TRBV21-1 and TRBJ2-2; TRBD2, the table's D call, lacks a check against the DNA. TRBV21-1 is an annotated pseudogene. DNA for the CDR3: TGTGCCAGCAGGAGAACTAGCGGGGCCACCGGGGAGCTGTTTTTT. This sequence encodes CASRRTSGATGELFF.